The next 5 T cell receptor beta chains were all read from a single sample in a study of cytomegalovirus exposure and HLA in healthy donors. The PCR employed 60 Vbeta primers together with 13 Jbeta primers. Repertoires were generated with immunoSEQ multiplex PCR, while TCRdb's copy carries only in-frame clones and drops some. Here the sample spans over 150,000 clones, about three quarters being singletons. What was sequenced was PBMCs. The receptors stem from a woman aged 25 to 39 in good health and CMV-seropositive.

The V and J genes are TRBV7-8 and TRBJ1-2; D is perhaps TRBD1 (5 bases). The CDR3 sequence is 16 residues long. Germline loops: CDR1 SGHVS, CDR2 FQNEAQ. The V end lost 0 bases, the J end lost 8 bases, and 19 bases lay between the germline ends. In DNA form, the CDR3 reads TGTGCCAGCAGCTTAGCGTTTAGGTCGGACATGGACGGCTACACCTTC. As protein: CASSLAFRSDMDGYTF.

The V call is TRBV28, the J call TRBJ2-5; D not resolved. Deletions cut 3 bases from V and 2 bases from J, with 10 bases between. The germline gives CDR1 MDHEN, CDR2 SYDVKM. The CDR3 has 14 residues. CDR3 sequence reads: CASSLSAGQETQYF. As DNA, the CDR3 is TGTGCCAGCAGTTTGTCGGCAGGACAAGAGACCCAGTACTTC.

This chain uses TRBV5-6 with TRBJ1-3; 7 bases are shared with TRBD1. The V gene end was trimmed by 5 bases and the J gene end by 2 bases; junction bases not matched to a gene: 1. CDR1 and CDR2 from the germline V gene are SGHDT and YYEEEE. The CDR3 consists of 13 residues. CDR3 in amino acids: CASRGTAGNTIYF. The CDR3 DNA follows: TGTGCCAGCAGAGGGACAGCTGGAAACACCATATATTTT.

The chain recombines TRBV7-9 with TRBJ1-2; no definite D call. Germline assignment: CDR1 SEHNR and CDR2 FQNEAQ (reference sequence). V shed 5 bases and J shed 2 bases, with 6 bases lying between them. The CDR3 runs 12 residues. In DNA, the CDR3 is TGTGCCAGCAGCCTACAGAACTATGGCTACACCTTC. Amino acids: CASSLQNYGYTF.

In its sample, this clone was seen once. This chain connects TRBV6-5 to TRBJ2-5; TRBD1 aligns across 7 bases. Trimming took 6 bases from V and 5 from J; bases not matched to a gene: 3. The CDR3 has 12 residues. Germline V gene data show CDR1 as MNHEY and CDR2 as SVGAGI. The CDR3 region is CASRRGGETQYF. CDR3 nucleotide sequence: TGTGCCAGCAGGAGAGGGGGCGAGACCCAGTACTTC.